These 20 T cell receptor beta chains share one sample of origin, sequenced in a study of blood T cell repertoires in COVID-19. Profiling relied on immunoSEQ multiplex PCR, and the TCRdb table lists in-frame clones only, not all of them. The sample shows 120,000 to 150,000 clones, roughly 87% of them seen only once. Sequenced: peripheral blood. These TCRs come from a woman aged 45 to 65 with acute or convalescent COVID-19.

This clone was picked up a small number of times. The chain has TRBV19 and TRBJ1-1; TRBD1 matches at 7 bases. Germline trimming cut 5 bases from V and 4 bases from J; bases unmatched to any gene: 13. This CDR3 has 16 amino acids. CDR1 is LNHDA, CDR2 SQIVND, per germline (reference sequence). For the CDR3, the DNA is TGTGCCAGTAGTTGGTATTTAGAGGGGGCAGGCACTGAAGCTTTCTTT. Protein: CASSWYLEGAGTEAFF. The full variable domain, completed using reference TRBV19 and TRBJ1-1, is DGGITQSPKYLFRKEGQNVTLSCEQNLNHDAMYWYRQDPGQGLRLIYYSQIVNDFQKGDIAEGYSVSREKKESFPLTVTSAQKNPTAFYLCASSWYLEGAGTEAFFGQGTRLTVV.

The J gene is TRBJ1-2, the V gene TRBV25-1; D is possibly TRBD1 (6 bases). The V end was cut by 1 base, the J end by 5 bases, with 11 bases between. CDR1 is MGHDK, CDR2 SYGVNS, per germline. This CDR3 comprises 14 residues. The CDR3 DNA reads as TGTGCCAGCAGTGAATCAACAGGGCTTTATGGCTACACCTTC. Protein sequence: CASSESTGLYGYTF.

This chain uses TRBV11-2 with TRBJ2-3; 8 bases are a match to TRBD2. This CDR3 is 15 amino acids long. Germline lookup yields CDR1 SGHAT and CDR2 FQNNGV. V lost 2 bases, J lost 5 bases, and 6 bases stayed unmatched. CDR3 coding DNA: TGTGCCAGCAGCTTAAGGCAGCGGGGGTTAGATACGCAGTATTTT. Translated, it gives CASSLRQRGLDTQYF.

The rearrangement links TRBV3-1 (or the pseudogene TRBV3-2) to TRBJ2-1; TRBD2 matches at 13 bases. CDR3 size: 17 residues. CDR1 is LGHDT and CDR2 is YNNKEL in the germline V gene (reference sequence). V trimming: 5 bases; J trimming: 4 bases; junction bases outside the gene matches: 8. The CDR3 DNA follows: TGTGCCAGCAGCACACGGACTAGCGGGAGTTTATACAATGAGCAGTTCTTC. Its protein product is CASSTRTSGSLYNEQFF.

This sequence joins TRBV12-3 or TRBV12-4 and TRBJ1-2, with D possibly TRBD1 on 6 matching bases. This CDR3 has 13 residues. The germline V and J ends were trimmed by 4 bases and 5 bases, with 11 bases remaining between them. The CDR3 loop is CASSSQGQYGYTF. In nucleotides, the CDR3 is TGTGCCAGCAGTTCACAGGGCCAATATGGCTACACCTTC.

The rearrangement joins TRBV21-1 to TRBJ1-2; TRBD1 was called by the table and not checked on the DNA. TRBV21-1 is tagged as a pseudogene. The CDR3 has 15 amino acids. DNA of the CDR3: TGTGCCAGCAGCAAAGGCAGGGGGCGTGGCTATGGCTACACCTTC. This sequence encodes CASSKGRGRGYGYTF.

The chain is built from TRBV19 and TRBJ2-3; 9 bases are a match to TRBD2. Germline V lookup: CDR1 LNHDA, CDR2 SQIVND (reference sequence). V dropped 4 bases and J dropped 4; count of bases not matched to a gene: 9. The CDR3 is made up of 16 amino acids. This CDR3 reads CASSSRLAVIPDTQYF. The DNA for the CDR3 is TGTGCCAGTAGTAGTCGACTAGCGGTCATCCCAGATACGCAGTATTTT.

This clone was seen only once. This sequence joins TRBV19 and TRBJ1-1; TRBD1 might be the D (5 bases). V was clipped by 6 bases and J by 2 bases, with 10 bases between them. Germline CDR1 is LNHDA and CDR2 is SQIVND (reference sequence). This CDR3 is 13 amino acids long. CDR3 sequence reads: CASSQQVNTEAFF. CDR3 DNA sequence: TGTGCCAGTAGCCAACAGGTCAACACTGAAGCTTTCTTT.

This chain connects TRBV6-5 to TRBJ1-2; a weak D match, TRBD1 (5 bases). Germline assignment: CDR1 MNHEY and CDR2 SVGAGI. This CDR3 is 14 amino acids long. The V and J ends lost 0 bases and 4 bases respectively, with 9 bases between them. CDR3 sequence: CASSYSTERYGYTF. CDR3 DNA sequence: TGTGCCAGCAGTTACTCGACAGAACGCTATGGCTACACCTTC.

The CDR3 region has the DNA TGTGCCAGCACTCCGGGACAGCTCAATCAGCCCCAGCATTTT. Translating gives CASTPGQLNQPQHF. The chain carries TRBV6-4 and TRBJ1-5; 7 nucleotides agree with TRBD1. Germline loops: CDR1 MRHNA, CDR2 SNTAGT. After removal of 7 bases from V and 3 bases from J, the junction contained 6 bases not matched to a gene. The CDR3 runs to 14 residues.

The table lists this clone with a count of one. This rearrangement joins TRBV24-1 to TRBJ2-7, with D maybe TRBD1 (6 bases). The CDR3 spans 16 residues. CDR1 is KGHDR, CDR2 SFDVKD, per germline. Between the trimmed V and J ends, which lost 3 bases and 5 bases, there was a span of 19 bases. DNA for the CDR3: TGTGCCACCAGTGATCGGGACACTGGGTATTATGACGAGCAGTACTTC. Translating gives CATSDRDTGYYDEQYF.

As DNA, the CDR3 is TGTGCCAGCAGCCGACAGGGGCTCGAAACCTACTATGGCTACACCTTC. It encodes CASSRQGLETYYGYTF. The rearrangement joins TRBV3-1 (or the pseudogene TRBV3-2) to TRBJ1-2, with 8 nucleotides matching TRBD1. The germline V gene has CDR1 LGHDT and CDR2 YNNKEL (reference sequence). CDR3 length: 16 residues. The V segment lost 4 bases and the J segment 3 bases; nucleotides outside the gene matches: 10.

CDR3 in DNA: TGTGCCAGCAGCCAAAACAGGGACACCTACGAGCAGTACTTC. It codes for CASSQNRDTYEQYF. The chain couples TRBV3-1 (or the pseudogene TRBV3-2) to TRBJ2-7; D perhaps matches TRBD1 (6 bases). The V gene's germline CDR1 is LGHDT and CDR2 YNNKEL (reference sequence). The CDR3 is 14 amino acids. V shed 2 bases and J shed 2 bases, with 10 bases lying between them.

The genes are TRBV6-1 and TRBJ1-1; no clear D. CDR1 is MNHNS and CDR2 is SASEGT in the germline V gene. CDR3 length: 15 residues. V shed 2 bases and J shed 0 bases, with 10 bases lying between them. CDR3 bases: TGTGCCAGCAGTGAAAGCGCCAGACTGAACACTGAAGCTTTCTTT. Residues: CASSESARLNTEAFF.

This clone has only a few counts. The chain combines TRBV5-8 with TRBJ2-1; D is uncertain. This CDR3 spans 14 amino acids. V shed 0 bases and J shed 9 bases, with 13 bases lying between them. Germline CDR1 is SGHTS and CDR2 is YDEGEE. CDR3 region: CASSLGHGSSEQFF. CDR3 DNA sequence: TGTGCCAGCAGCTTGGGTCATGGCTCCAGTGAGCAGTTCTTC.

The chain links TRBV25-1 to TRBJ2-2, with 9 nucleotides matching TRBD1. CDR1 is MGHDK and CDR2 is SYGVNS in the germline V gene. CDR3 length: 15 amino acids. V lost 4 bases and J lost 5; bases outside the gene matches: 5. The DNA of the CDR3 is TGTGCCAGCAGTGCCGGGACAGGGTTTACCGGGGAGCTGTTTTTT. Translated: CASSAGTGFTGELFF.

This clone has a single count. V gene TRBV5-1 combines with J gene TRBJ1-4, with unresolved D. From germline, CDR1 is SGHRS and CDR2 YFSETQ. The V gene lost 7 bases and the J gene lost 4 bases, with 14 bases spanning the gap. This CDR3 has 14 residues. In DNA form, the CDR3 reads TGCGCCAGCGGCCGAGAGCAGGTTAATGAAAAACTGTTTTTT. Its protein is CASGREQVNEKLFF.

The CDR3 is CASSPETGSTEAFF. In DNA, the CDR3 is TGTGCCAGCTCACCCGAGACAGGGAGCACTGAAGCTTTCTTT. V is TRBV18 and J is TRBJ1-1; 7 nucleotides line up with TRBD1. Germline V gives CDR1 KGHSH, CDR2 LQKENI. The CDR3 totals 14 residues. Trimming at V came to 3 bases and at J to 4 bases, leaving 5 bases not matched to a gene.

This chain joins TRBV2 and TRBJ1-5; possibly TRBD1 for D (5 bases). The CDR3 is made up of 15 amino acids. The ends were cut back, 5 bases at V and 4 bases at J, with 15 bases in the middle. CDR1 and CDR2 from the germline V gene are SNHLY and FYNNEI. CDR3 sequence: CASSSGRGGNQPQHF. In nucleotides, the CDR3 is TGTGCCAGCAGTTCTGGACGGGGGGGGAATCAGCCCCAGCATTTT.

V gene TRBV30 combines with J gene TRBJ1-4; no reliable D call. The germline CDR1 and CDR2 sequences are GTSNPN and SVGIG (reference sequence). The CDR3 has 15 residues. The V gene lost 2 bases and the J gene lost 0 bases, with 10 bases spanning the gap. The chain's CDR3 is CAWSPLGATNEKLFF. CDR3 coding DNA: TGTGCCTGGAGTCCCCTCGGGGCAACTAATGAAAAACTGTTTTTT.